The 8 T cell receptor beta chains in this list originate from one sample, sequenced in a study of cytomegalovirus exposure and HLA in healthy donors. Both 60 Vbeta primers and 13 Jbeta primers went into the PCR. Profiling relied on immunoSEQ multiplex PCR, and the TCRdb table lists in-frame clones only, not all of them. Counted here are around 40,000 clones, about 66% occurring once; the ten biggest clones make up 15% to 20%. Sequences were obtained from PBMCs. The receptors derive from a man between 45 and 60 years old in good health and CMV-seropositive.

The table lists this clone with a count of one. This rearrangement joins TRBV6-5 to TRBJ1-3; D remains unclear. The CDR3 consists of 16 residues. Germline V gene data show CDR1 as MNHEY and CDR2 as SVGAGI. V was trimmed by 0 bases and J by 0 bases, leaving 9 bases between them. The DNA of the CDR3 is TGTGCCAGCAGTTACTCGACACGGGGCTCTGGAAACACCATATATTTT. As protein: CASSYSTRGSGNTIYF.

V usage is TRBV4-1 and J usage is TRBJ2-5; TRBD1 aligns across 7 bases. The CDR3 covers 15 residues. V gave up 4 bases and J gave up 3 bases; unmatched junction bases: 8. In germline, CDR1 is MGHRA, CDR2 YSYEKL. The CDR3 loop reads CASSRSTGSEETQYF. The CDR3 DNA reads TGCGCCAGCAGCCGCTCGACAGGGTCGGAAGAGACCCAGTACTTC.

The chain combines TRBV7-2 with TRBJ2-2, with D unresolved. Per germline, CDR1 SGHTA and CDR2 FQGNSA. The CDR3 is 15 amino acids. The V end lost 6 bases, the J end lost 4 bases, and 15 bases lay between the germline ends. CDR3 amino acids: CASSQGSLITGELFF. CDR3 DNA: TGTGCCAGCAGTCAAGGTAGCCTTATCACCGGGGAGCTGTTTTTT.

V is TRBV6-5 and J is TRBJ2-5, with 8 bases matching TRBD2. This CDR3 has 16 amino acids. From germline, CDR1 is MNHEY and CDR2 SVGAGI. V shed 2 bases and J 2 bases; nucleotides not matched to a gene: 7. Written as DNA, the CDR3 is TGTGCCAGCAGTTACGAGGTAGCGGGGCTACAAGAGACCCAGTACTTC. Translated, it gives CASSYEVAGLQETQYF.

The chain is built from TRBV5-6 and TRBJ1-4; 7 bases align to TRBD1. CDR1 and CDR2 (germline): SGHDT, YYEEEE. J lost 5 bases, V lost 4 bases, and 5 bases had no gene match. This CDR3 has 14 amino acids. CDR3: CASSPGTANEKLFF. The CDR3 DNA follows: TGTGCCAGCAGCCCCGGGACAGCAAATGAAAAACTGTTTTTT.

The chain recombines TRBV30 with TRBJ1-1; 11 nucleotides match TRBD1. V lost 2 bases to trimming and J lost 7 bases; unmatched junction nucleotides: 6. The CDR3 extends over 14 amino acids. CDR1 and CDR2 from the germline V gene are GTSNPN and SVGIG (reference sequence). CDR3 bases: TGTGCCTGGAGTACCGGACAGGGGGCAGGTGAAGCTTTCTTT. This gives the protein CAWSTGQGAGEAFF. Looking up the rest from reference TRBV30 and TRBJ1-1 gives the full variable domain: SQTIHQWPATLVQPVGSPLSLECTVEGTSNPNLYWYRQAAGRGLQLLFYSVGIGQISSEVPQNLSASRPQDRQFILSSKKLLLSDSGFYLCAWSTGQGAGEAFFGQGTRLTVV.

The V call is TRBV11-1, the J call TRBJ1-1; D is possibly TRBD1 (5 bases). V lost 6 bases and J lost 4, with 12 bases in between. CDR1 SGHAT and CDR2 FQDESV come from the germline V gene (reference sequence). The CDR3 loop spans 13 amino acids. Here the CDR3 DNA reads TGTGCCAGCAGAATTAACCAGGGCACTGAAGCTTTCTTT. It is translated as CASRINQGTEAFF.

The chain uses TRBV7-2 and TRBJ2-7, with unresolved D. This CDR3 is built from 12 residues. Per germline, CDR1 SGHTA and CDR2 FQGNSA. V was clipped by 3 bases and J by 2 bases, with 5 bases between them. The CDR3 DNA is TGTGCCAGCAGCTTGGCTCCCTACGAGCAGTACTTC. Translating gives CASSLAPYEQYF.